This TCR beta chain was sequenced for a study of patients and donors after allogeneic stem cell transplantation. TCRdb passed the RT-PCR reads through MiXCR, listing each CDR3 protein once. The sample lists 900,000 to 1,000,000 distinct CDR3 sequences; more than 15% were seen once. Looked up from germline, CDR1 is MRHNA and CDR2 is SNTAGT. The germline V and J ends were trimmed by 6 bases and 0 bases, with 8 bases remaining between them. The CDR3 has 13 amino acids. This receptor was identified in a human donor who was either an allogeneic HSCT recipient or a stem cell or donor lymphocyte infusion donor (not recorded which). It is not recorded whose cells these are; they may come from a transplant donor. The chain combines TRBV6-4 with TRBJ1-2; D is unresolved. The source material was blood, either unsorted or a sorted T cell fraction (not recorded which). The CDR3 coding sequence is TGTGCCAGCAGGGCCAACACTAACTATGGCTACACCTTC. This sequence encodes CASRANTNYGYTF.